The subject of this entry is one T cell receptor (beta chain). The data originate from a study of T cells in Graves' hyperthyroidism and ophthalmopathy. Amplification of TCR beta CDR3 regions was performed using RNA transcripts as template. Initially, a first-round RT-PCR of the TCR CDR3 employed the HTBI primer set. TCRdb ran MiXCR on the multiplex PCR reads and lists one entry per CDR3 protein. This sample yields about 400,000 distinct CDR3 sequences, of which roughly 15% are seen a single time; approximately 19% belongs to the top ten. The study included ophthalmopathy patients with Clinical Activity Score at least 3, NOSPECS grade at least 4 and duration under 3 months. Germline V gene sequence: CDR1 SGHRS, CDR2 YFSETQ. The CDR3 runs 14 residues. The V gene lost 1 base and the J gene lost 7 bases, with 14 bases spanning the gap.

The clonotype comes from a woman aged 55-69 years with Graves' ophthalmopathy. The specimen was blood. J is TRBJ1-2 and V is TRBV5-1; D perhaps matches TRBD1 (6 bases). CDR3 sequence (DNA): TGCGCCAGCAGCTTGAGTACAGGGCTGGGTGGCTACACCTTC. It yields the protein CASSLSTGLGGYTF.